Detailed here is one T cell receptor beta chain. Its cognate antigen is unknown. The record originates from a study of shared clonotypes between healthy human individuals. Overall study context: Used for every donor were three CD4 naive, three CD4 memory, two CD8 naive and one CD8 memory plate. Whole-study results and caveats: Rarefaction showed sorted-subset sequencing was incomplete despite large depth.

Germline V gene lookup returns CDR1 MNHEY and CDR2 SMNVEV (reference sequence). The V and J ends lost 5 bases and 3 bases, in that order; junction bases with no gene match: 10. The CDR3 sequence is 16 residues long. This was a deep-level run. TCRdb keeps only in-frame clones here, not all; method: immunoSEQ multiplex PCR. The data show 500,000 to 700,000 clones, about 95% seen once. Naive CD8 cells, CD45RO-negative and positively selected for CCR7, excluded terminally differentiated effector memory CD45RA+ cells. This TCR was sampled from a woman younger than 45 in good health. The sample was naive CD8+ T cells sorted from blood. This chain connects TRBV27 to TRBJ1-1; 9 positions agree with TRBD1. The CDR3 DNA is TGTGCCAGCAGTGACAGGGGGTCGGGTTATCACACTGAAGCTTTCTTT. It encodes CASSDRGSGYHTEAFF.